This entry describes one TCR beta chain. The target of this receptor is not known. Nothing much larger sits one base from this clone, and base qualities are not available. In the germline V gene (reference sequence), CDR1 corresponds to GTSNPN and CDR2 to SVGIG. The CDR3 numbers 12 residues from cysteine through phenylalanine. Just CDR3 DNA is preserved here, 36 bases in frame from base 1. The trim is 0 bases for V and 10 bases for J, with a gap of 9 bases between the germline ends. The library was obtained by the immunoSEQ multiplex PCR assay. RNA was extracted from all samples and reverse transcribed into cDNA, which served as template for TCR sequencing. SuperScript III was used for first-strand cDNA synthesis, primed with a 2:1 mix of oligo-dT and random hexamers. Amplification bias was assessed with a synthetic immune receptor repertoire, and residual bias was removed computationally. The authors processed their data as follows. Raw reads were preprocessed for error removal, and CDR3 was defined according to IMGT conventions as running from the conserved cysteine to phenylalanine. To get clonality, Shannon entropy was normalized by log2 of the number of productive unique TCRs and the result was subtracted from 1. Whether each scalp clone was CD4 or CD8 was inferred by checking scalp TCRbeta sequences against the CD4 and CD8 repertoires from sorted blood. Sourced from immuneACCESS, this table was stored by TCRdb with only in-frame sequences that have V and J called. A share of the clones is absent; for the studies checked, an unresolved V gene accounts for under half, and the remainder has no known explanation. V and J calls and clone size are as listed in that table; D and trimming were resolved from the DNA. The sample has 150,000 to 200,000 clones on record, about three fifths of them singletons. The ten largest make up 0.7% to 1% of the sample.

This sample was taken from a study of CD8+ T cells in alopecia areata (dated by TCRdb to between 2017 and 2018). For the study in its entirety: Treated patients were enrolled in an open-label pilot trial of oral tofacitinib, 5 to 10 mg twice daily, for moderate-to-severe alopecia areata. TCRbeta CDR3 regions were amplified by immunoSEQ multiplex PCR with 35 Vbeta forward and 13 Jbeta reverse primers. Human TCRbeta sequencing covered scalp tissue and sorted CD4+ and CD8+ peripheral blood T cells from patchy and totalis/universalis alopecia areata patients and healthy controls. Tofacitinib was administered for 6 to 18 months, and 6 months of follow-up off drug were then conducted to assess delayed response and recurrence. Clonality in the scalp was compared among normal scalp (n=4), patchy alopecia areata scalp (n=8), and alopecia totalis/universalis scalp (n=8). RNA was extracted with the PAXgene miRNA kit for fixed scalp, the miRNeasy kit for PBMCs, and the RNeasy kit for mouse skin. In treated patients, disease severity was measured using the SALT score, which gives the percentage of scalp surface area affected. Tofacitinib-treated patients had biopsies at baseline and at 4 and 24 weeks of treatment, with a later scalp biopsy in several patients. The study used high-throughput TCRbeta sequencing to examine T cell clonal expansion in alopecia areata, in both the C3H/HeJ mouse model and human patients.

Overall study results and their limits: Tofacitinib significantly decreased scalp clonality and the number of expanded CD8+ clones among the top 100 scalp clones. Because the treated cohort was small and had just a single nonresponder, larger studies are needed to establish links between baseline CD8+ expansion and response. Higher clonality and more expanded CD8+ clones were observed in lesional scalp than in normal scalp, particularly in alopecia totalis/universalis, a finding suggestive of antigenic drive. Resident alphabeta T cells in normal human skin are also sequenced, complicating scalp TCR repertoire analysis, unlike mouse skin dominated by gammadelta T cells. Compared with mice, TCR sequences shared between patients were less clear, possibly partly because of HLA diversity across the patient population. Many expanded lesional clones persisted in scalp and blood during tofacitinib treatment, which may partly explain relapse after stopping treatment.

Interpreted using the paper, the time point label stands for: around 4 weeks on oral tofacitinib. The treatment or condition label, read with the paper, signifies: oral pan-JAK inhibitor, 5-10 mg twice daily. Lesional scalp punch biopsies and peripheral blood were collected from alopecia areata patients. PBMCs were separated by density centrifugation and stained for CD3, CD4 and CD8, after which CD4+ and CD8+ T cells were sorted on a FACSAria. In this chain, TRBV30 is recombined with TRBJ2-2; the D call is tentative, TRBD1 or TRBD2, as each matches 5 bases. This sequence was found in a human donor with alopecia areata. The sequencing here drew on CD4+ T cells sorted from blood, taken at week 4, from a patient treated with tofacitinib. The DNA sequence is as follows: TGTGCCTGGAGTGTTAGGGGACCGGAGCTGTTTTTT. Translated, it reads CAWSVRGPELFF.